These 18 T cell receptor beta chains were all obtained from the same sample, sequenced in a study of T cell responses to AZD1222 COVID-19 vaccine. Repertoires were generated with immunoSEQ multiplex PCR, while TCRdb's copy carries only in-frame clones and drops some. The profile shows approximately 140,000 clones, roughly nine tenths of them singletons. Sequenced material: peripheral blood, taken on day 0 of AZD1222 vaccination. The receptors shown here come from an adult in good health.

This chain uses TRBV4-1 with TRBJ1-1; weak D call: TRBD1 (6 bases). This CDR3 has 16 residues. CDR1 and CDR2 from the germline V gene are MGHRA and YSYEKL. Trimming took off 4 bases at V and 3 bases at J, with 18 bases between the two ends. The CDR3, as DNA: TGCGCCAGCAGCCCGGGGGCCGGGCGGTCGCACACTGAAGCTTTCTTT. Its translation: CASSPGAGRSHTEAFF.

The CDR3 spells CASSITEDTEAFF. CDR3 sequence (DNA): TGTGCCAGTAGTATTACGGAGGACACTGAAGCTTTCTTT. The V call is TRBV19, the J call TRBJ1-1, with D unresolved. The CDR3 extends over 13 amino acids. Trimming pared 3 bases from V and 3 bases from J, leaving 8 bases between. CDR1 LNHDA and CDR2 SQIVND come from the germline V gene (reference sequence). The whole variable domain, filled in from reference TRBV19 and TRBJ1-1, reads DGGITQSPKYLFRKEGQNVTLSCEQNLNHDAMYWYRQDPGQGLRLIYYSQIVNDFQKGDIAEGYSVSREKKESFPLTVTSAQKNPTAFYLCASSITEDTEAFFGQGTRLTVV.

The genes are TRBV3-1 (or the pseudogene TRBV3-2) and TRBJ2-5, with 9 bases identical to TRBD2. Per the germline V gene, CDR1 is LGHDT and CDR2 is YNNKEL (reference sequence). Trimming removed 4 bases from V and 5 bases from J; junction bases left unmatched: 8. The CDR3 is 15 amino acids. The DNA of the CDR3 is TGTGCCAGCAGCCGCAGGCGGGAGGGCCGTGAGACCCAGTACTTC. Translated, it gives CASSRRREGRETQYF.

This rearrangement joins TRBV9 to TRBJ2-1; maybe TRBD2 (5 bases). The CDR3 is made up of 14 amino acids. Germline assignment: CDR1 SGDLS and CDR2 YYNGEE. The V end was cut by 0 bases, the J end by 3 bases, with 7 bases between. Here the CDR3 reads CASSVGGNYNEQFF. In DNA form, the CDR3 reads TGTGCCAGCAGCGTAGGAGGGAACTACAATGAGCAGTTCTTC.

This clone was counted a single time. The genes are TRBV7-9 and TRBJ1-4; a possible D gene is TRBD1 (6 bases). The length of the CDR3 is 14 residues. V gave up 6 bases and J gave up 7 bases, with 15 bases separating them. Germline loops: CDR1 SEHNR, CDR2 FQNEAQ (reference sequence). This chain's CDR3 is CASSSRGSGEKLFF. The CDR3 nucleotides are TGTGCCAGCAGTTCCAGGGGTTCGGGTGAAAAACTGTTTTTT.

This chain links TRBV15 with TRBJ1-2; maybe TRBD1 (6 bases). Between the trimmed V and J ends, which lost 3 bases and 1 base, there was a span of 6 bases. The germline V gene encodes CDR1 LNHNV and CDR2 YYDKDF (reference sequence). This CDR3 has 13 amino acids. CDR3 in amino acids: CATSRDSNYGYTF. The CDR3 DNA follows: TGTGCCACCAGCAGGGACAGTAACTATGGCTACACCTTC.

This chain connects TRBV7-2 to TRBJ2-3; 13 positions match TRBD2. CDR3 length equals 13 residues. Germline V CDR1 and CDR2: SGHTA, FQGNSA. V was pared by 1 base and J by 14 bases, with 3 bases of the junction left unmatched. The CDR3 DNA sequence: TGTGCCAGCAGCTTAGGGACTAGCGGGAGTCCGTATTTT. This gives the protein CASSLGTSGSPYF.

The J gene is TRBJ1-4, the V gene TRBV7-3; 9 bases line up with TRBD1. This CDR3 comprises 13 residues. From germline, CDR1 is SGHTA and CDR2 FQGTGA. V dropped 5 bases and J dropped 11; count of bases not matched to a gene: 6. As DNA, the CDR3 is TGTGCCAGCAGCGCCCGGACAGGGGAGAAACTGTTTTTT. Its protein product is CASSARTGEKLFF.

The chain joins TRBV28 to TRBJ1-2, with D uncertain. The CDR3 runs to 15 residues. Germline V gene lookup returns CDR1 MDHEN and CDR2 SYDVKM. The ends were cut back, 2 bases at V and 5 bases at J, with 15 bases in the middle. CDR3 nucleotide sequence: TGTGCCAGCAGTTTAGTCGACGTATTCTTTTATGGCTACACCTTC. It codes for CASSLVDVFFYGYTF.

The J gene is TRBJ2-1, the V gene TRBV24-1, with 7 bases lining up with TRBD2. Trimming took 12 bases from V and 6 from J; bases not matched to a gene: 10. CDR3 size: 13 residues. CDR1 and CDR2 from the germline V gene are KGHDR and SFDVKD. CDR3 DNA: TGTGCCCCAGCGGGATTGGGTCGCAATGAGCAGTTCTTC. Translated, it gives CAPAGLGRNEQFF.

This chain's CDR3 is CASSGTSGSFNEQFF. The CDR3 DNA is TGTGCCAGCAGCGGGACTAGCGGGAGTTTTAATGAGCAGTTCTTC. The chain links TRBV2 to TRBJ2-1; TRBD2 matches 14 bases. Germline lookup yields CDR1 SNHLY and CDR2 FYNNEI. The V gene end was trimmed by 6 bases and the J gene end by 7 bases; junction bases not matched to a gene: 5. The CDR3 covers 15 residues.

V usage is TRBV2 and J usage is TRBJ2-1; D may correspond to TRBD1 or TRBD2 (5 bases each). The CDR3 length is 15 residues. Deletions cut 4 bases from V and 10 bases from J, with 20 bases between. Germline-derived CDR1 and CDR2 are SNHLY and FYNNEI. CDR3 sequence (DNA): TGTGCCAGCAGTGGGAATTCCCGGAGGTGGGGCGAGCAGTTCTTC. It yields the protein CASSGNSRRWGEQFF.

With regard to this clone: One end of the junction is discordant with germline, which a read error may explain. V is TRBV6-5 and J is TRBJ1-2; tentatively, D is TRBD1 (5 bases). This CDR3 comprises 10 residues. The germline gives CDR1 MNHEY, CDR2 SVGAGI. The CDR3 nucleotides are TGTGCCAGCAGGGGACGTCGGACCGACTTC. Its translation is CASRGRRTDF.

The count of this clone is one. The junction does not match germline at one end; this may be a read error. The gene calls are TRBV9 and TRBJ2-5, with D unclear. The CDR3 spans 14 residues. Germline lookup yields CDR1 SGDLS and CDR2 YYNGEE. Here the CDR3 reads CASSVKISQGTQYF. CDR3 sequence (DNA): TGTGCCAGCAGCGTAAAGATATCCCAAGGGACCCAGTACTTC.

This chain links TRBV7-8 with TRBJ1-1, with 7 bases matching TRBD1. The length of the CDR3 is 17 residues. V dropped 0 bases and J dropped 2; count of bases not matched to a gene: 9. In germline, CDR1 is SGHVS, CDR2 FQNEAQ. The CDR3 is CASSLALREGANTEAFF. CDR3 coding DNA: TGTGCCAGCAGCTTAGCGCTCCGGGAGGGGGCTAACACTGAAGCTTTCTTT.

The rearrangement links TRBV7-2 to TRBJ2-3; D is unresolved. The CDR3 contains 13 residues. The germline CDR1 and CDR2 sequences are SGHTA and FQGNSA. V lost 3 bases and J 6 bases, leaving 10 bases between the germline ends. CDR3 DNA: TGTGCCAGCAGCTTGATATTCGCGGATACGCAGTATTTT. Protein product: CASSLIFADTQYF.

This chain uses TRBV7-3 with TRBJ2-5; D is possibly TRBD1 (5 bases). The germline CDR1 and CDR2 sequences are SGHTA and FQGTGA. The CDR3 runs 15 residues. V shed 5 bases and J shed 4 bases, with 17 bases lying between them. This CDR3 is CASSPVGAPIETQYF. The DNA for the CDR3 is TGTGCCAGCAGCCCAGTAGGGGCCCCTATAGAGACCCAGTACTTC. Filled out from reference TRBV7-3 and TRBJ2-5, the complete variable domain reads GAGVSQTPSNKVTEKGKYVELRCDPISGHTALYWYRQSLGQGPEFLIYFQGTGAADDSGLPNDRFFAVRPEGSVSTLKIQRTERGDSAVYLCASSPVGAPIETQYFGPGTRLLVL.

The chain couples TRBV24-1 to TRBJ2-1; the D gene is possibly TRBD1 (6 bases). Between the trimmed V and J ends, which lost 4 bases and 6 bases, there was a span of 9 bases. Germline values: CDR1 KGHDR, CDR2 SFDVKD. The CDR3 runs to 13 residues. CDR3 DNA: TGTGCCACCAGTGACCGCAGGGGCAATGAGCAGTTCTTC. Protein product: CATSDRRGNEQFF.